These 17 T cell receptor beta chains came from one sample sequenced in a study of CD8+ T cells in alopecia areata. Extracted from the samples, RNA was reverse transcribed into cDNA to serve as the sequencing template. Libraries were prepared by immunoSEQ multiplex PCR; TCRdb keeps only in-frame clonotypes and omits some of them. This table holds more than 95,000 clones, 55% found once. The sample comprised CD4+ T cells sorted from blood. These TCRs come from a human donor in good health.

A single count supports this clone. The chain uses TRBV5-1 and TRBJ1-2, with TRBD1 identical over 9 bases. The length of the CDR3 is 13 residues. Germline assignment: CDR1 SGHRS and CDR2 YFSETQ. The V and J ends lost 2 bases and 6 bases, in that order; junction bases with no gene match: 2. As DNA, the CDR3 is TGCGCCAGCAGCTTCCGGGACAGGGATGGCTACACCTTC. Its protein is CASSFRDRDGYTF.

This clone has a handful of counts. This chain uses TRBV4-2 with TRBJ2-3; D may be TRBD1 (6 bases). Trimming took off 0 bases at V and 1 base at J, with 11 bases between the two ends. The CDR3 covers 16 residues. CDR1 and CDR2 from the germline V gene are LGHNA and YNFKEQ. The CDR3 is CASSQDRGWGTDTQYF. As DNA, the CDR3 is TGTGCCAGCAGCCAAGACAGGGGATGGGGCACAGATACGCAGTATTTT.

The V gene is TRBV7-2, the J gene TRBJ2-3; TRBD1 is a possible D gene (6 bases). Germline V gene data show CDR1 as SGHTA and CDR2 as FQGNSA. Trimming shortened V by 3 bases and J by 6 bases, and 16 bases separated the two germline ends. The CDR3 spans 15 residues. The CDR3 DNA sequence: TGTGCCAGCAGCTTCAGGGGCCCGAAATGGGATACGCAGTATTTT. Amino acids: CASSFRGPKWDTQYF.

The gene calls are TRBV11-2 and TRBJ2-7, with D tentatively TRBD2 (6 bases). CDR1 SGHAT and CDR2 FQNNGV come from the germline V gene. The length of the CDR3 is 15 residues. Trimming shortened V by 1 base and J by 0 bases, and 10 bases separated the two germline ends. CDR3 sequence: CASSLVGGFSYEQYF. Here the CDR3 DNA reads TGTGCCAGCAGCTTAGTGGGGGGTTTCTCCTACGAGCAGTACTTC.

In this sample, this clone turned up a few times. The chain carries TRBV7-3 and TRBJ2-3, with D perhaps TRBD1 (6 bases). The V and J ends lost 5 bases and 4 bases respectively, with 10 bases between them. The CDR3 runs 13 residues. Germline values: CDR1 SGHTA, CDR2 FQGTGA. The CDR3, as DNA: TGTGCCAGCAGCCCAGGGGTTTCAGATACGCAGTATTTT. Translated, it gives CASSPGVSDTQYF.

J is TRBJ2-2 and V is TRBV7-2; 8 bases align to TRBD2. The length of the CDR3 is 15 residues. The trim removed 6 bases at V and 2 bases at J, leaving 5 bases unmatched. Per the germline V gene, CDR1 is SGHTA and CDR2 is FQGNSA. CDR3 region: CASRLSGGNTGELFF. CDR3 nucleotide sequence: TGTGCCAGCAGACTGAGCGGGGGAAACACCGGGGAGCTGTTTTTT. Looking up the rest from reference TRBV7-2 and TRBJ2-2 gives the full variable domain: GAGVSQSPSNKVTEKGKDVELRCDPISGHTALYWYRQSLGQGLEFLIYFQGNSAPDKSGLPSDRFSAERTGGSVSTLTIQRTQQEDSAVYLCASRLSGGNTGELFFGEGSRLTVL.

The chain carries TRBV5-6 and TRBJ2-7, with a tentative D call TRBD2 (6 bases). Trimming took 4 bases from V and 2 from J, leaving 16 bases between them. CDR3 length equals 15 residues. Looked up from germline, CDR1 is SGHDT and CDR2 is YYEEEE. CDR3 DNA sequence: TGTGCCAGCAGCCGGGTGCGGGACGGGACCTACGAGCAGTACTTC. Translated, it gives CASSRVRDGTYEQYF.

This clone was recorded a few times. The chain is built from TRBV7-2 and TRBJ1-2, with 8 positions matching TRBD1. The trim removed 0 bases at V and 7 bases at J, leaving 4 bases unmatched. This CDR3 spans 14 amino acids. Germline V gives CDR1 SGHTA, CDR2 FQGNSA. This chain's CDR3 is CASSLADRAGGYTF. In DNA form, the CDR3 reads TGTGCCAGCAGCTTAGCGGACAGGGCCGGTGGCTACACCTTC.

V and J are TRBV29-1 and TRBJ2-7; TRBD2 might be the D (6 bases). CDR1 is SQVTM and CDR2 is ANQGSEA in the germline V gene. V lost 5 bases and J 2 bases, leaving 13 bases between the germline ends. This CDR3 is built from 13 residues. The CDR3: CSVSRDGTYEQYF. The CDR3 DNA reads TGCAGCGTTTCGCGGGACGGAACCTACGAGCAGTACTTC.

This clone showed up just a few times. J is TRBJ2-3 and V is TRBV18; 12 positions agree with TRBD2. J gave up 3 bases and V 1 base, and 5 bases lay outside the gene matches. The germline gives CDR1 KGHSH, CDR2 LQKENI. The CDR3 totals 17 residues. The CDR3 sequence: CASSPRLAGVNTDTQYF. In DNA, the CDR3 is TGTGCCAGCTCACCACGACTAGCGGGGGTGAATACAGATACGCAGTATTTT.

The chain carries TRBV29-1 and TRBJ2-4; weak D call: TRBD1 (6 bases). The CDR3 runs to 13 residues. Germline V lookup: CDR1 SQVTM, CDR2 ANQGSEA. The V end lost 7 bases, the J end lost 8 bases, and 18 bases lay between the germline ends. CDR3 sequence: CSALLGAKDIQYF. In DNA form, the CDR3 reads TGCAGCGCCCTACTGGGGGCTAAGGACATTCAGTACTTC. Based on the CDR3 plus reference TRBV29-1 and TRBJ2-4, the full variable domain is SAVISQKPSRDICQRGTSLTIQCQVDSQVTMMFWYRQQPGQSLTLIATANQGSEATYESGFVIDKFPISRPNLTFSTLTVSNMSPEDSSIYLCSALLGAKDIQYFGAGTRLSVL.

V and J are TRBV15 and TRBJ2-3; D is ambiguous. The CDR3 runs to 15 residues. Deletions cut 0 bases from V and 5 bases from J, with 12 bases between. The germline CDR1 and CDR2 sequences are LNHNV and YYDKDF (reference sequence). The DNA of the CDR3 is TGTGCCACCAGCAGAGACCCAAGGACGGAAGATACGCAGTATTTT. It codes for CATSRDPRTEDTQYF. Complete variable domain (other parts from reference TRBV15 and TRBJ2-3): DAMVIQNPRYQVTQFGKPVTLSCSQTLNHNVMYWYQQKSSQAPKLLFHYYDKDFNNEADTPDNFQSRRPNTSFCFLDIRSPGLGDTAMYLCATSRDPRTEDTQYFGPGTRLTVL.

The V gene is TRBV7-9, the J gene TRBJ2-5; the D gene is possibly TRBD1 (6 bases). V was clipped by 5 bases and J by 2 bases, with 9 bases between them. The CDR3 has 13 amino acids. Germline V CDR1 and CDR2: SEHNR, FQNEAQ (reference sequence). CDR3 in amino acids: CASSATGQETQYF. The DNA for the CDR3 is TGTGCCAGCAGCGCCACAGGGCAAGAGACCCAGTACTTC.

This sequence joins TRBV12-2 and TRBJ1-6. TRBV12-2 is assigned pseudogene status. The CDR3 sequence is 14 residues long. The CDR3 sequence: CASLWGNPSPALHF. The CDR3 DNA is TGTGCAAGTCTTTGGGGAAACCCCAGCCCTGCCCTCCACTTT.

The CDR3 sequence: CASSDISGAQFGELFF. The CDR3 DNA reads as TGTGCCAGCAGTGACATTTCGGGGGCGCAATTCGGGGAGCTGTTTTTT. The chain joins TRBV25-1 to TRBJ2-2; D is tentatively TRBD1 or TRBD2 (6 bases each). Germline CDR1 MGHDK, CDR2 SYGVNS. Deletions cut 3 bases from V and 7 bases from J, with 18 bases between. The CDR3 covers 16 residues.

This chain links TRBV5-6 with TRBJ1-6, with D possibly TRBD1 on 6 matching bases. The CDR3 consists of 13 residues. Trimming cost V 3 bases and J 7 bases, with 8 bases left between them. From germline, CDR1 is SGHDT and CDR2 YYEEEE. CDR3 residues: CASSYGQNSPLHF. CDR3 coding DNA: TGTGCCAGCAGCTACGGACAGAATTCACCCCTCCACTTT.

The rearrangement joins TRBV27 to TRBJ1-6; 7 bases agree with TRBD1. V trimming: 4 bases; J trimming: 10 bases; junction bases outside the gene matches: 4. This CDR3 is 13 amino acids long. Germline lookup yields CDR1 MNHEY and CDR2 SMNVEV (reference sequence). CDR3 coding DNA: TGTGCCAGCAGTTCGAGACAGGGATCACCCCTCCACTTT. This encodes CASSSRQGSPLHF.